This T cell receptor beta chain stems from a study of blood T cell repertoires in COVID-19. Turning to the study itself: Italy, Spain and the United States were the sources of the convalescent and acute COVID-19 samples. The cDNA or gDNA used as material had been derived from T cells, B-cell-depleted T cells, or PBMCs.

V was clipped by 5 bases and J by 4 bases; unmatched bases: 7. The germline V gene has CDR1 MNHEY and CDR2 SVGAGI. The CDR3 loop spans 15 amino acids. Per the original data handling: Scientists estimated how many nucleated cells there were by amplifying reference gene primers. Repertoires were generated with immunoSEQ multiplex PCR, while TCRdb's copy carries only in-frame clones and drops some. D and trimming come from the DNA, and the V and J calls and clone size come from that table. The table lists 100,000 to 150,000 clones, 81% of them singletons. In this sample, this clone turned up once. The gene calls are TRBV6-5 and TRBJ2-3, with 9 bases matching TRBD2. The sequence derives from a woman aged 50 to 65 with acute or convalescent COVID-19. The source material was peripheral blood. This CDR3 is CASSRREGHSDTQYF. In DNA, the CDR3 is TGTGCCAGCAGTAGGCGGGAGGGCCATTCAGATACGCAGTATTTT.